The 3 T cell receptor beta chains reported below all come from one sample, sequenced in a study of T cells in Graves' hyperthyroidism and ophthalmopathy. Using RNA transcripts as the source, TCR beta CDR3 regions were amplified. HTBI primers were employed in a first-round RT-PCR of the TCR CDR3. A single record per CDR3 protein comes from TCRdb applying MiXCR to the multiplex PCR reads. The table shows about 380,000 distinct CDR3 sequences, with about 18% occurring only once. What was sequenced was blood. These receptors all come from a man aged 18 to 35 with Graves' ophthalmopathy.

Concerning this clonotype itself: A much larger clone differs from this one at a single base, so this may be a read error. The conserved closing phenylalanine or tryptophan is absent in this CDR3, likely reflecting a read error. The genes are TRBV11-2 and TRBJ2-7; 8 bases map to TRBD2. The CDR3 runs to 15 residues. CDR1 SGHAT and CDR2 FQNNGV come from the germline V gene. With 6 bases clipped from V and 4 bases from J, the junction kept 11 bases outside the gene matches. CDR3 in DNA: TGTGCCAGCAGTCTACCCGGGACTAGGGCTTACGAGCAGTACCTC. It specifies CASSLPGTRAYEQYL.

This clonotype has ten or more counts. The V and J genes are TRBV28 and TRBJ2-3; no clear D gene. V shed 6 bases and J shed 4 bases, with 14 bases lying between them. Germline CDR1 MDHEN, CDR2 SYDVKM. CDR3 length: 14 residues. The CDR3: CASRAPTGPDTQYF. The CDR3 DNA reads TGTGCCAGCAGGGCCCCCACTGGTCCAGATACGCAGTATTTT.

This clonotype was detected ten times or more. V gene TRBV6-1 combines with J gene TRBJ2-2; TRBD2 is a possible D gene (5 bases). The V gene's germline CDR1 is MNHNS and CDR2 SASEGT. The germline V and J ends were trimmed by 2 bases and 3 bases, with 10 bases remaining between them. There are 15 residues in the CDR3. The CDR3 region has the DNA TGTGCCAGCAGTGAATTCGTGAGGGACACCGGGGAGCTGTTTTTT. Translated: CASSEFVRDTGELFF.